The T cell receptor (beta chain) under discussion was sequenced for a study of cytomegalovirus exposure and HLA in healthy donors. Study conclusions and caveats: Published work reported that the classifier diagnosed cytomegalovirus status with high specificity and sensitivity. Being productive about 87% or about 30% of the time was typical of most TCR beta V segments in an earlier analysis.

This cohort consisted of healthy bone marrow donors. A multiplex PCR was run with 60 Vbeta primers and 13 Jbeta primers. The table came from immunoSEQ multiplex PCR; TCRdb's copy has only in-frame clones and leaves some out. The sample yields about 160,000 clones, roughly 75% seen once. There are 14 residues in the CDR3. The V gene lost 8 bases and the J gene lost 0 bases, with 13 bases spanning the gap. Germline V gene sequence: CDR1 MDHEN, CDR2 SYDVKM. Of note for this clone: Its antigen is not identified.

The sequenced sample was PBMCs. V gene TRBV28 combines with J gene TRBJ1-2; TRBD1 might be the D (6 bases). The clonotype originates from a woman in her forties or fifties in good health and CMV-seropositive. CDR3 nucleotide sequence: TGTGCCAGCGGCAGGGGTGGGTCTAACTATGGCTACACCTTC. Translated, it gives CASGRGGSNYGYTF.